The source of this TCR beta chain is a study of blood T cell repertoires in COVID-19. This clone has only one observation. The ends were cut back, 0 bases at V and 7 bases at J, with 12 bases in the middle. The CDR3 has 14 amino acids. Looked up from germline, CDR1 is LNHDA and CDR2 is SQIVND (reference sequence). The authors' processing: Nucleated cell number was recorded as an estimate derived from reference gene primer amplification. This table comes from immunoSEQ multiplex PCR, and its TCRdb copy is limited to in-frame clones, with some not included. The DNA gave D and trimming, while V, J and clone size come from that table. The table lists 20,000 to 25,000 clones, more than 75% of them singletons.

The receptor's source is a man aged 50 to 60 with active COVID-19. Source material: peripheral blood. J is TRBJ1-1 and V is TRBV19, with D uncertain. CDR3 in DNA: TGTGCCAGTAGTATAGACTCCAAGAGGGTTGAAGCTTTCTTT. This sequence encodes CASSIDSKRVEAFF.